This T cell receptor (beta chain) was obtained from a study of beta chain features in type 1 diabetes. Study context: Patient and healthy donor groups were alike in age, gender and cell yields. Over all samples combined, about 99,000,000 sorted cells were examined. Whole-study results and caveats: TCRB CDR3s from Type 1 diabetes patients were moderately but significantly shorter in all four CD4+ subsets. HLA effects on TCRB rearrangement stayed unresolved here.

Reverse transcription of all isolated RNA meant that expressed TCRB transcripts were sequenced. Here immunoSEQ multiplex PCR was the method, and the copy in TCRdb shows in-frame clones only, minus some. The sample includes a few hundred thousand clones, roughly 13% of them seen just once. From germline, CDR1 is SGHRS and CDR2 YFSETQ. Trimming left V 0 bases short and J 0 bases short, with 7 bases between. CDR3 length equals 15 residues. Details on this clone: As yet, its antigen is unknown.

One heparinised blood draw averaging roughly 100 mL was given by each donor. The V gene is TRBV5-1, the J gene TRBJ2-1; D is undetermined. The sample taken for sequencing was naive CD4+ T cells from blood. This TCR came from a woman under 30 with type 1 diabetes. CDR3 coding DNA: TGCGCCAGCAGCTTGGCCGAGTTCTCCTACAATGAGCAGTTCTTC. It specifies CASSLAEFSYNEQFF.